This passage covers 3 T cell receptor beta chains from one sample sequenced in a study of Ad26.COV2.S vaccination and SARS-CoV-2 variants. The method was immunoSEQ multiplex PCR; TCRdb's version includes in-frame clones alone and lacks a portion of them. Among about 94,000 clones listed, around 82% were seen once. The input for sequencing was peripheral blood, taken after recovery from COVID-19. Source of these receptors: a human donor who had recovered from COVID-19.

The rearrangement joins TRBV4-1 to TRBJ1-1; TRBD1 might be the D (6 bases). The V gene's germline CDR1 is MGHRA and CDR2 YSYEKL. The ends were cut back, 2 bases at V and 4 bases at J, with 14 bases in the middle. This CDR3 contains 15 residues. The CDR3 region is CASSQHSTGFTEAFF. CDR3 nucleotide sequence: TGCGCCAGCAGCCAACACTCTACAGGGTTCACTGAAGCTTTCTTT.

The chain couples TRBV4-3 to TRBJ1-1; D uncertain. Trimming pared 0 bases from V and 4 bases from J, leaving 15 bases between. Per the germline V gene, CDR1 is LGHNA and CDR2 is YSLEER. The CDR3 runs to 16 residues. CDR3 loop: CASSQDLRLSGTEAFF. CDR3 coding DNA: TGCGCCAGCAGCCAAGATTTGCGGCTTTCGGGCACTGAAGCTTTCTTT.

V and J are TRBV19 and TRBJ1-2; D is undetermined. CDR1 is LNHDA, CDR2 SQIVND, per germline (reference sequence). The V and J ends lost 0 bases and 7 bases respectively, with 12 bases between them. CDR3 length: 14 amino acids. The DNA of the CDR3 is TGTGCCAGTAGTATAGATAAAGGGTCCGGTGGCTACACCTTC. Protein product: CASSIDKGSGGYTF.